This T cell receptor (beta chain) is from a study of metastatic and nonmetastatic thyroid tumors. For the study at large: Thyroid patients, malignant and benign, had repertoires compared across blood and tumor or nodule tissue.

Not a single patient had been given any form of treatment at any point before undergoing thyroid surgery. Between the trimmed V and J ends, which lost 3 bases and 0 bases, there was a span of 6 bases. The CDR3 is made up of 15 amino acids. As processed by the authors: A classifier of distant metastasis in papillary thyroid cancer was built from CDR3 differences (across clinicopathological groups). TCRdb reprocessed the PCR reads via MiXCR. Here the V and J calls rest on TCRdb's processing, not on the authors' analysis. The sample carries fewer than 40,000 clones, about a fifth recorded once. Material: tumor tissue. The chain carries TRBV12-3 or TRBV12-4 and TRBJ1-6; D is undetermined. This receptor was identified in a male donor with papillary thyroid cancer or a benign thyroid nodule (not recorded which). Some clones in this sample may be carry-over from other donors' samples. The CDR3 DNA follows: TGTGCCAGCAGTTTCGGGAGCTCCTATAATTCACCCCTCCACTTT. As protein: CASSFGSSYNSPLHF.